This TCR beta chain stems from a study of beta chain features in type 1 diabetes. Study as a whole: The patients were much like the healthy donors in age, gender and cell yields.

Once sorted, every population was more than 98% pure. Comments on this clone: What it binds is not known.

Expressed TCRB transcripts were sequenced, since all the RNA that had been isolated was reverse transcribed. Each stem cell-like memory T cell sample yielded 1 million or so reads on average. Data came from immunoSEQ multiplex PCR; TCRdb stores just in-frame clones and leaves some out. This sample has around 46,000 clones, with approximately 40% found just once. Study findings and constraints: Equally in patients and controls, PCR might preferentially amplify shorter templates. TCRB CDR3s were moderately but significantly shorter in Type 1 diabetes patients in all four CD4+ subsets.

The V segment lost 2 bases and the J segment 4 bases; nucleotides outside the gene matches: 12. Germline V CDR1 and CDR2: SGDLS, YYNGEE. This CDR3 is built from 17 residues. Source material: stem cell memory CD4+ T cells from blood. V and J are TRBV9 and TRBJ2-3; 8 bases match TRBD2. The source of this sequence is a man between 25 and 39 years old with type 1 diabetes. CDR3 region: CASSVPGTLAEPDTQYF. The CDR3 DNA follows: TGTGCCAGCAGCGTGCCAGGCACACTAGCGGAACCAGATACGCAGTATTTT.